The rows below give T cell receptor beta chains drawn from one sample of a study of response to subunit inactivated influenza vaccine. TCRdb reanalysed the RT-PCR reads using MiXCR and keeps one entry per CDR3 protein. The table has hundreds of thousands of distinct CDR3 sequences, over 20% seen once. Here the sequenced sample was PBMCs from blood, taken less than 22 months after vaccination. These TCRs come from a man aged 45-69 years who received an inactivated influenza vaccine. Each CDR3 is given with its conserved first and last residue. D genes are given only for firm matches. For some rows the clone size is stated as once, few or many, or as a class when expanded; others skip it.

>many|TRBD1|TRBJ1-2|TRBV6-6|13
TGTGCCAGCACACCGGGACAGGTCTATGGCTACACCTTC
CASTPGQVYGYTF
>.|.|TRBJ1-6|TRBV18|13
TGTGCCAGCTCAGGGGACGCCAGGTCACCCCTCCACTTT
CASSGDARSPLHF
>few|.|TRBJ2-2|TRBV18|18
TGTGCCAGCTCACCACGTGCGCGCGGGATACGTGACACCGGGGAGCTGTTTTTT
CASSPRARGIRDTGELFF
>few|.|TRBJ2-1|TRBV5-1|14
TGCGCCAGCAGCCCCATGGGCTCCTACAATGAGCAGTTCTTC
CASSPMGSYNEQFF
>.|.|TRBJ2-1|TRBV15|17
TGTGCCACCAGCAGGGGATCGGGGCGGGGAAGTTACAATGAGCAGTTCTTC
CATSRGSGRGSYNEQFF
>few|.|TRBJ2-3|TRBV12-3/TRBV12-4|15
TGTGCCAGCAGTTTATTGGGGGGAGACACAGATACGCAGTATTTT
CASSLLGGDTDTQYF
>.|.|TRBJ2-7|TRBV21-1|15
TGTGCCAGCAGCAAATTAACAGGGGGCTCCTACGAGCAGTACTTC
CASSKLTGGSYEQYF
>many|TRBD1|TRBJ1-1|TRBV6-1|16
TGTGCCAGCAGTACGGGATCAACACAGGGGGGGGCTGAAGCTTTCTTT
CASSTGSTQGGAEAFF
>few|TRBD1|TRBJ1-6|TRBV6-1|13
TGTGCCAGCGGACAGGCCAAGACAAAGGCCCTCCACTTT
CASGQAKTKALHF
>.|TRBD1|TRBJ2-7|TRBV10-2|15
TGCGCCAGCAGTGAGTACGGGACAGGGCTCTACGAGCAGTACTTC
CASSEYGTGLYEQYF
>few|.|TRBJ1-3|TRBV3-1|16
TGTGCCAGCAGCCAAGATAGCTCCCCCCCTACCCCCGCCATATATTTT
CASSQDSSPPTPAIYF
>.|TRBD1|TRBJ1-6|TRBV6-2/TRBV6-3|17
TGTGCCAGCAGTTACTCGGCAGGGGGAAGATCTAATTCACCCCTCCACTTT
CASSYSAGGRSNSPLHF
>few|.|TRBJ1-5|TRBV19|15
TGTGCCAGTACGGCGCGTACAGGACTCAATCAGCCCCAGCATTTT
CASTARTGLNQPQHF
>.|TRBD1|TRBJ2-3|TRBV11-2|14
TGTGCCAGCAGCTCCGGGACAGGGCATGGTACGCAGTATTTT
CASSSGTGHGTQYF
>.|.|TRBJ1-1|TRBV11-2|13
TGTGCCAGCAGCTTGACCCGCTCGACTGAAGCTTTCTTT
CASSLTRSTEAFF
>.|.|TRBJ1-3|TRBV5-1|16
TGCGCCAGCAGCTTGGGGACAGCCGACTCTGGAAACACCATATATTTT
CASSLGTADSGNTIYF
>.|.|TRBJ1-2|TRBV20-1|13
TGCAGTGCTAGAGATCAGTCTAACTATGGCTACACCTTC
CSARDQSNYGYTF
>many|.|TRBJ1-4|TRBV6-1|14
TGTGCCAGCAGGCGGGACCCGGGGAATGAAAAACTGTTTTTT
CASRRDPGNEKLFF
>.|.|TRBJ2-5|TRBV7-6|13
TGTGCCAGCAGCTCCCGACAGCAAGAGACCCAGTACTTC
CASSSRQQETQYF
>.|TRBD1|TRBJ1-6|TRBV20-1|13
TGCAGTGGTTTGCAGGGGGCCAGTTCACCCCTCCACTTT
CSGLQGASSPLHF
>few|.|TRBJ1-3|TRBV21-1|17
TGTGCCAGCAGCAACCGGGACTTTTCCTTCTCTGGAAACACCATATATTTT
CASSNRDFSFSGNTIYF
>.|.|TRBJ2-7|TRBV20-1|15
TGCAGTGCTAGTCCGAGGGGGGGCTGGTCCTACGAGCAGTACTTC
CSASPRGGWSYEQYF
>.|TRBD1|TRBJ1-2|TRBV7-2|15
TGTGCCAGCAGCTCTTTGGGGACAGCTAACTATGGCTACACCTTC
CASSSLGTANYGYTF
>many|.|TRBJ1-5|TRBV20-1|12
TGCAGTGCAAGGACAGGCAATCAGCCCCAGCATTTT
CSARTGNQPQHF
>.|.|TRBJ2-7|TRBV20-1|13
TGCAGTGCTAGAGAGGGGGGCACCTACGAGCAGTACTTC
CSAREGGTYEQYF
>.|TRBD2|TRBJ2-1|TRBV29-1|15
TGCAGCGTTGGTACCGGGACTAGCGGATACAATGAGCAGTTCTTC
CSVGTGTSGYNEQFF
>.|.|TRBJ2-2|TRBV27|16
TGTGCCAGCAGTTTATCTGCCGGGCTGAACACCGGGGAGCTGTTTTTT
CASSLSAGLNTGELFF
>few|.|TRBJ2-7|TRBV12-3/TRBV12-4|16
TGTGCCAGCAGTTTAGCGAATCGGGCCCCGGGGTACGAGCAGTACTTC
CASSLANRAPGYEQYF
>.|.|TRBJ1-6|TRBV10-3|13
TGTGCCATCAGTGATATTGGGAATTCACCCCTCCACTTT
CAISDIGNSPLHF
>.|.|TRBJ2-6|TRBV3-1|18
TGTGCCAGCAGCCCTACCGGGACGGGATCCTCTGGGGCCAACGTCCTGACTTTC
CASSPTGTGSSGANVLTF
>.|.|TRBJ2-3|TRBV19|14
TGTGCCAGTAGTATAACTCTTAGCACAGATACGCAGTATTTT
CASSITLSTDTQYF
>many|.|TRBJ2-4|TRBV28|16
TGTGCCAGCAGTTTCTTGGGCGAAACCTACAAAAACATTCAGTACTTC
CASSFLGETYKNIQYF
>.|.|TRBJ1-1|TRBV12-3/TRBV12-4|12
TGTGCCAGCAGTCTTACCACTCCGCGGGCTTTCTTT
CASSLTTPRAFF
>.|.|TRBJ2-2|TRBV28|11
TGTGCCAGCAGCCTCTCGTGGGAGCTGTTTTTT
CASSLSWELFF
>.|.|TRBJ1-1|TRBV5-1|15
TGCGCCAGCAGCGACAGGCCGGACGGGGGCGGCGGAGCTTTCTTT
CASSDRPDGGGGAFF